The clone carrying this T cell receptor (beta chain) was recorded only once. Its target is not known. Method: immunoSEQ multiplex PCR; TCRdb's copy keeps in-frame clones and lacks some. The sample lists 550,000 to 800,000 clones; roughly 70% were seen once. The entry originates in a study of shared clonotypes between healthy human individuals. Study details: A couple of women and a few men aged 18 to 49 served as donors. Per donor, CD8 memory used one plate, CD8 naive used two, CD4 memory used three and CD4 naive used three. Study results and limitations: Clonotype sharing across a few donors was observed for roughly 5% of naive CD4 clonotypes.

Germline V lookup: CDR1 SGHRS, CDR2 YFSETQ. CDR3 length: 14 residues. Trimming took off 2 bases at V and 1 base at J, with 9 bases between the two ends. The healthy adult donors were HIV-negative and reported no recent acute infections or vaccinations. This sequence was found in a woman aged 25 to 39 in good health. The chain combines TRBV5-1 with TRBJ2-5, with a possible D match to TRBD1 (5 bases). Sequencing was performed on memory CD4+ T cells sorted from blood. As to subset: CD45RA-negative fraction. CDR3 amino acids: CASSFQGSQETQYF. The DNA for the CDR3 is TGCGCCAGCAGCTTCCAGGGATCCCAAGAGACCCAGTACTTC. The full variable domain, with the rest looked up from reference TRBV5-1 and TRBJ2-5, is KAGVTQTPRYLIKTRGQQVTLSCSPISGHRSVSWYQQTPGQGLQFLFEYFSETQRNKGNFPGRFSGRQFSNSRSEMNVSTLELGDSALYLCASSFQGSQETQYFGPGTRLLVL.